This is a list of T cell receptor beta chains from one sample in a study of cytomegalovirus exposure and HLA in healthy donors. Sequencing used immunoSEQ multiplex PCR; TCRdb keeps in-frame clones, though not all of them. Found here are some 150,000 clones, about 83% of them singletons; the top ten hold about 5%. Sequenced material: PBMCs. Receptors originate from a woman in her twenties or thirties in good health and CMV-seronegative. Each CDR3 is given with its conserved first and last residue. Fields, in order: CDR3 protein, CDR3 DNA, clone size, V gene, D gene, J gene. D genes are given only for firm matches. Some rows mark clone size as missing; the rest say once, few, many or name a class of expanded clone.

CASRRTSGRDTDTQYF,TGTGCAAGTCGCAGGACTAGCGGGAGGGACACAGATACGCAGTATTTT,-,TRBV12-2,-,TRBJ2-3
CASSQRDSYNEQFF,TGTGCCAGTAGTCAAAGGGACTCGTACAATGAGCAGTTCTTC,-,TRBV19,-,TRBJ2-1
CASSSILAGGPSYEQYF,TGTGCCAGCAGTTCAATATTAGCGGGGGGGCCGAGTTACGAGCAGTACTTC,once,TRBV27,TRBD2,TRBJ2-7
CASSLDQGTEAFF,TGTGCCAGCAGCTTAGATCAGGGCACTGAAGCTTTCTTT,-,TRBV7-2,-,TRBJ1-1
CAIRSGTGDPQETQYF,TGTGCCATCAGATCCGGGACAGGGGACCCCCAAGAGACCCAGTACTTC,-,TRBV10-3,TRBD1,TRBJ2-5
CASSGRTAGGTEAFF,TGTGCCAGCAGTGGACGGACCGCAGGGGGCACTGAAGCTTTCTTT,-,TRBV6-1,TRBD1,TRBJ1-1
CASSYYRETQYF,TGTGCCAGCAGCTACTACAGGGAGACCCAGTACTTC,-,TRBV7-9,-,TRBJ2-5
CASSQEAGGSYEQYF,TGCGCCAGCAGCCAAGAGGCAGGGGGGTCCTACGAGCAGTACTTC,-,TRBV4-3,-,TRBJ2-7
CASGSGGNEQFF,TGTGCTAGTGGCTCTGGGGGGAATGAGCAGTTCTTC,once,TRBV12-5,-,TRBJ2-1
CASSLGPRERYGYTF,TGTGCCAGCAGCTTGGGACCGAGGGAACGCTATGGCTACACCTTC,-,TRBV5-8,-,TRBJ1-2
CSVTGPTEAFF,TGCAGCGTAACAGGGCCCACTGAAGCTTTCTTT,-,TRBV29-1,-,TRBJ1-1
CASSGRQGLGETQYF,TGTGCCAGCAGCGGAAGACAGGGATTGGGAGAGACCCAGTACTTC,-,TRBV9,TRBD1,TRBJ2-5
CASSPAGQTNSPLHF,TGCGCCAGCAGCCCCGCGGGACAGACAAATTCACCCCTCCACTTT,few,TRBV5-1,TRBD1,TRBJ1-6
CASSRGTGSSYNSPLHF,TGTGCCAGTAGTCGAGGGACAGGGTCCTCCTATAATTCACCCCTCCACTTT,-,TRBV19,TRBD1,TRBJ1-6
CSSSSHNNEQFF,TGTTCCAGCAGCTCGCACAACAATGAGCAGTTCTTC,-,TRBV7-9,-,TRBJ2-1
CASSYSRDRIYNEQFF,TGTGCCAGCAGTTACTCCAGGGACAGGATCTACAATGAGCAGTTCTTC,-,TRBV6-6,TRBD1,TRBJ2-1
CASSLGQSERNIQYF,TGCGCCAGCAGCTTGGGACAGTCGGAGAGAAACATTCAGTACTTC,-,TRBV5-1,-,TRBJ2-4
CASRRTVTSYEQYF,TGTGCCAGCAGGCGGACAGTTACATCCTACGAGCAGTACTTC,-,TRBV2,-,TRBJ2-7
CAWRGGPHTEAFF,TGTGCCTGGAGGGGGGGGCCGCATACTGAAGCTTTCTTT,-,TRBV30,-,TRBJ1-1
CASSSRRGWEKLFF,TGTGCCAGCAGTTCCAGAAGGGGATGGGAAAAACTGTTTTTT,-,TRBV28,-,TRBJ1-4
CAWSAGYEQYF,TGTGCCTGGAGTGCAGGCTACGAGCAGTACTTC,once,TRBV30,-,TRBJ2-7
CAWSVMAVNYGYTF,TGTGCCTGGAGTGTTATGGCAGTAAACTATGGCTACACCTTC,-,TRBV30,-,TRBJ1-2
CASSALTGNEQFF,TGCGCCAGCAGCGCCTTAACAGGGAACGAGCAGTTCTTC,-,TRBV5-1,-,TRBJ2-1
CASSEQDRGLWDTEAFF,TGTGCCAGCAGCGAACAGGATAGGGGACTTTGGGACACTGAAGCTTTCTTT,-,TRBV14,-,TRBJ1-1
CASSLGTSLGGETQYF,TGCGCCAGCAGCTTGGGGACTAGCTTGGGAGGAGAGACCCAGTACTTC,-,TRBV5-1,TRBD2,TRBJ2-5
CASSNREGTEAFF,TGTGCCAGTAGCAACAGGGAGGGGACTGAAGCTTTCTTT,-,TRBV19,-,TRBJ1-1
CASSSRLSSSGNTIYF,TGTGCCAGTAGTTCTAGACTCAGCTCCTCTGGAAACACCATATATTTT,-,TRBV19,-,TRBJ1-3
CASSLAVSPDEQFF,TGCGCCAGCAGCTTGGCGGTTAGCCCGGATGAGCAGTTCTTC,-,TRBV5-1,-,TRBJ2-1
CASSPEGLGYTGELFF,TGCGCCAGCAGCCCGGAGGGACTGGGATACACCGGGGAGCTGTTTTTT,-,TRBV5-1,-,TRBJ2-2
CASSSFSNQPQHF,TGTGCCAGCAGTTCCTTTAGCAATCAGCCCCAGCATTTT,-,TRBV27,-,TRBJ1-5
CASSLQGIRELFF,TGTGCCAGCAGCTTACAGGGGATCCGGGAGCTGTTTTTT,-,TRBV7-9,-,TRBJ2-2
CASSLQGTDTQYF,TGTGCCAGCAGTTTACAGGGAACAGATACGCAGTATTTT,once,TRBV28,-,TRBJ2-3
CASSPLKGEQETQYF,TGTGCCAGCAGCCCCCTGAAGGGGGAGCAAGAGACCCAGTACTTC,-,TRBV28,-,TRBJ2-5
CSAKHRYEQYF,TGCAGTGCTAAGCACCGGTACGAGCAGTACTTC,-,TRBV20-1,-,TRBJ2-7
CASGFSAGGGYTF,TGTGCTAGTGGTTTCTCCGCAGGGGGAGGCTACACCTTC,-,TRBV12-5,TRBD1,TRBJ1-2
CASSYRYEFDQPQHF,TGTGCCAGCAGTTACCGGTACGAATTCGATCAGCCCCAGCATTTT,-,TRBV27,-,TRBJ1-5
CASSRFGQGASEAFF,TGTGCCAGCAGTCGATTCGGACAGGGGGCGTCTGAAGCTTTCTTT,-,TRBV28,TRBD1,TRBJ1-1
CASSNVWGGADTQYF,TGTGCCAGCAGTAACGTTTGGGGGGGGGCAGATACGCAGTATTTT,-,TRBV27,TRBD2,TRBJ2-3
CASSQDTFYNEQFF,TGCGCCAGCAGCCAAGATACTTTCTACAATGAGCAGTTCTTC,-,TRBV4-3,-,TRBJ2-1